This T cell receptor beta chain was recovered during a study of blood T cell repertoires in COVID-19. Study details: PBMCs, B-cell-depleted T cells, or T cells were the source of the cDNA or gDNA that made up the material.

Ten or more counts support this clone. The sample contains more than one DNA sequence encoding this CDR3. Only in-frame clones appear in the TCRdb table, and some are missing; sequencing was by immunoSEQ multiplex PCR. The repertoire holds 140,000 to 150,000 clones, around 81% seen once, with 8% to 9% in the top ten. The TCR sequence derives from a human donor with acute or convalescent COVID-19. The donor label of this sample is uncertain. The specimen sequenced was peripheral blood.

For the CDR3, the DNA is TGTGCCAGCAGCCCCGGGACAGAAGCTTTCTTT. It translates to CASSPGTEAFF. This chain joins TRBV6-5 and TRBJ1-1, with D possibly TRBD1 on 6 matching bases. The CDR3 consists of 11 residues. Germline lookup yields CDR1 MNHEY and CDR2 SVGAGI. Trimming cost V 6 bases and J 8 bases, with 10 bases left between them.